What follows is one T cell receptor beta chain and its context. This sample stems from a study of control samples from healthy donors and cancer patients. Assay used: immunoSEQ multiplex PCR; TCRdb lists only in-frame clones, some missing. The profile shows about 92,000 clones, almost 85% of them singletons. Unmatched junction bases numbered 2, after V lost 0 bases and J lost 6 bases. CDR3 length: 15 residues. The germline gives CDR1 ENHRY, CDR2 SYGVKD. Sequencing was carried out using blood. The V gene is TRBV10-3, the J gene TRBJ1-5; 10 nucleotides line up with TRBD1. The receptor was derived from a woman in her sixties in good health. The CDR3 sequence is CAISESGQGRQPQHF. The CDR3 DNA reads TGTGCCATCAGTGAGTCGGGACAGGGGCGTCAGCCCCAGCATTTT.